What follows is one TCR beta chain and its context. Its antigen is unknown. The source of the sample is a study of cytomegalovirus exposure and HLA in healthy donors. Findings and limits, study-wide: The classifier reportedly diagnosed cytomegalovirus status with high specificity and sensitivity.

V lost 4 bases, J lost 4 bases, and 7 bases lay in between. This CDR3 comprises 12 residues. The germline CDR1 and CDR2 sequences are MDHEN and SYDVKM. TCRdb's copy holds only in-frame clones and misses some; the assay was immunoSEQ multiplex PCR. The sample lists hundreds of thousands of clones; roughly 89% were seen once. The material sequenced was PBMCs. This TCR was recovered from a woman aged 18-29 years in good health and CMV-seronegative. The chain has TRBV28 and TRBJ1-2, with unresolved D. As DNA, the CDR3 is TGTGCCAGCAGTTCCAACAGCTATGGCTACACCTTC. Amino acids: CASSSNSYGYTF.